One and the same sample provided the 17 T cell receptor beta chains below, sequenced in a study of T cell responses to AZD1222 COVID-19 vaccine listed by TCRdb under 2021. The time point label on this specimen signifies: baseline before first vaccination. The library was built by means of the immunoSEQ multiplex PCR assay. Held by TCRdb, this immuneACCESS table contains in-frame sequences only and omits some clones. Under half of the omission traces to an unresolved V gene where checked; the cause of the rest is unknown. This sample lists 100,000 to 150,000 clones; 90% were detected once. The leading ten clones occupy about 7% of the sample. Sample: peripheral blood, taken on day 0 of AZD1222 vaccination. The receptors originated from an adult in good health.

The rearrangement joins TRBV7-2 to TRBJ2-2; D possibly uses TRBD1 or TRBD2 (7 bases each). The CDR3 runs to 17 residues. Trimming cost V 1 base and J 4 bases, with 16 bases left between them. Germline CDR1 is SGHTA and CDR2 is FQGNSA. The CDR3 protein is CASSLVGGTAGTGELFF. As DNA, the CDR3 is TGTGCCAGCAGCTTAGTGGGGGGGACAGCGGGCACCGGGGAGCTGTTTTTT.

V is TRBV5-4 and J is TRBJ2-2, with TRBD1 matching over 11 bases. Germline V gene sequence: CDR1 SGHNT, CDR2 YYREEE (reference sequence). The J segment lost 5 bases and the V segment lost 7 bases, leaving 4 bases of the junction unmatched. The CDR3 runs to 14 residues. The CDR3 loop reads CASPGQGATGELFF. DNA for the CDR3: TGTGCCAGCCCCGGACAGGGGGCGACCGGGGAGCTGTTTTTT.

V and J are TRBV15 and TRBJ2-3; D not certain. Germline CDR1 is LNHNV and CDR2 is YYDKDF (reference sequence). Trimming took off 1 base at V and 0 bases at J, with 17 bases between the two ends. The CDR3 runs to 18 residues. The CDR3 loop is CATSRGASPLLSTDTQYF. CDR3 coding DNA: TGTGCCACCAGCAGAGGTGCGAGTCCCTTATTAAGCACAGATACGCAGTATTTT.

The V and J genes are TRBV15 and TRBJ1-2; no clear D. V dropped 1 base and J dropped 2 bases, with 11 bases sitting between them. Germline V lookup: CDR1 LNHNV, CDR2 YYDKDF (reference sequence). The CDR3 consists of 15 residues. CDR3 coding DNA: TGTGCCACCAGCAGAGCTCGGGGATTGAACTATGGCTACACCTTC. Translation gives CATSRARGLNYGYTF.

V is TRBV11-1 and J is TRBJ2-2; no definite D call. The CDR3 contains 14 residues. Looked up from germline, CDR1 is SGHAT and CDR2 is FQDESV (reference sequence). V was shortened by 4 bases and J by 1 base, with 7 bases between the two germline ends. CDR3: CASSWSGNTGELFF. The CDR3 nucleotides read TGTGCCAGCAGCTGGTCGGGGAACACCGGGGAGCTGTTTTTT.

CDR3: CASRLDNSPLHF. The DNA for the CDR3 is TGCGCCAGCAGACTAGATAATTCACCCCTCCACTTT. The V call is TRBV4-3, the J call TRBJ1-6; D not resolved. CDR3 length: 12 amino acids. Germline CDR1 is LGHNA and CDR2 is YSLEER. V shed 6 bases and J shed 5 bases, with 5 bases lying between them.

This chain connects TRBV20-1 to TRBJ1-1; possible D gene TRBD1, 6 bases. Trimming took off 3 bases at V and 1 base at J, with 21 bases between the two ends. Germline V gives CDR1 DFQATT, CDR2 SNEGSKA (reference sequence). This CDR3 has 17 residues. For the CDR3, the DNA is TGCAGTGCTAGTGATCGTGGGCGGGACATCGAGAACACTGAAGCTTTCTTT. It yields the protein CSASDRGRDIENTEAFF.

The chain joins TRBV5-1 to TRBJ2-5; tentatively, D is TRBD2 (5 bases). CDR1 SGHRS and CDR2 YFSETQ come from the germline V gene. This CDR3 contains 11 residues. V was trimmed by 3 bases and J by 5 bases, leaving 5 bases between them. The DNA of the CDR3 is TGCGCCAGCAGCTCGGGGGAGACCCAGTACTTC. It specifies CASSSGETQYF.

This clone was detected only once. The chain has TRBV4-1 and TRBJ2-3; 7 bases are a match to TRBD2. Germline CDR1 reads MGHRA; CDR2 reads YSYEKL. CDR3 length: 17 residues. Trimming removed 0 bases from V and 2 bases from J; junction bases left unmatched: 8. The CDR3 loop is CASSQDRLAVNTDTQYF. Here the CDR3 DNA reads TGCGCCAGCAGCCAAGATCGGCTAGCGGTCAACACAGATACGCAGTATTTT.

This chain joins TRBV18 and TRBJ1-5, with TRBD1 identical over 8 bases. Germline V CDR1 and CDR2: KGHSH, LQKENI. This CDR3 is 15 amino acids long. The J segment lost 2 bases and the V segment lost 2 bases, leaving 2 bases of the junction unmatched. The DNA for the CDR3 is TGTGCCAGCTCACCAACGACAGGGGGCAATCAGCCCCAGCATTTT. It translates to CASSPTTGGNQPQHF. The full variable domain, in which reference TRBV18 and TRBJ1-5 provide the parts outside the CDR3, is NAGVMQNPRHLVRRRGQEARLRCSPMKGHSHVYWYRQLPEEGLKFMVYLQKENIIDESGMPKERFSAEFPKEGPSILRIQQVVRGDSAAYFCASSPTTGGNQPQHFGDGTRLSIL.

The rearrangement uses TRBV21-1 and TRBJ1-5. TRBV21-1 is termed a pseudogene. This CDR3 region has 12 residues. The CDR3 bases are TGTGCCAGCAGCAAAGTAGGGCAGCCCCAGCATTTT. As protein: CASSKVGQPQHF.

The chain is built from TRBV5-1 and TRBJ2-7, with a tentative D call TRBD2 (6 bases). V was pared by 4 bases and J by 3 bases, with 14 bases between. This CDR3 contains 14 residues. Germline CDR1 reads SGHRS; CDR2 reads YFSETQ. The CDR3 spells CASSTGIGGYEQYF. CDR3 nucleotides: TGCGCCAGCAGCACGGGAATCGGGGGCTACGAGCAGTACTTC.

In this sample, this clone turned up once. The J gene is TRBJ2-1, the V gene TRBV27; D unresolved. Germline-derived CDR1 and CDR2 are MNHEY and SMNVEV (reference sequence). Trimming pared 3 bases from V and 3 bases from J, leaving 6 bases between. This CDR3 comprises 13 residues. This CDR3 is CASSFGDYNEQFF. The CDR3 DNA reads TGTGCCAGCAGTTTTGGGGACTACAATGAGCAGTTCTTC.

This clone has only one observation. V and J are TRBV5-6 and TRBJ1-1, with D hard to call. Trimming took 2 bases from V and 1 from J, leaving 21 bases between them. This CDR3 spans 18 amino acids. Per germline, CDR1 SGHDT and CDR2 YYEEEE. The CDR3 DNA reads as TGTGCCAGCAGCTTCTTCGGCCAGCCCGAATTTGAGAACACTGAAGCTTTCTTT. Encoded protein: CASSFFGQPEFENTEAFF. The full variable domain, rest sourced from reference TRBV5-6 and TRBJ1-1, is DAGVTQSPTHLIKTRGQQVTLRCSPKSGHDTVSWYQQALGQGPQFIFQYYEEEERQRGNFPDRFSGHQFPNYSSELNVNALLLGDSALYLCASSFFGQPEFENTEAFFGQGTRLTVV.

Worth noting for this clone: This same CDR3 is encoded by further DNA sequences in the sample. The CDR3 DNA reads as TGTGCCAGTAGTATAAGGCCAGGAAACTCTGGAAACACCATATATTTT. It translates to CASSIRPGNSGNTIYF. The chain joins TRBV19 to TRBJ1-3; D unclear. The CDR3 consists of 16 residues. Germline CDR1 and CDR2: LNHDA and SQIVND (reference sequence). Trimming pared 2 bases from V and 0 bases from J, leaving 11 bases between. Together with reference TRBV19 and TRBJ1-3, the CDR3 gives the full variable domain: DGGITQSPKYLFRKEGQNVTLSCEQNLNHDAMYWYRQDPGQGLRLIYYSQIVNDFQKGDIAEGYSVSREKKESFPLTVTSAQKNPTAFYLCASSIRPGNSGNTIYFGEGSWLTVV.

V gene TRBV13 combines with J gene TRBJ1-2, with unresolved D. V was cut by 5 bases and J by 8 bases, with 21 bases left in between. Germline V gene sequence: CDR1 PRHDT, CDR2 FYEKMQ (reference sequence). This CDR3 has 15 residues. The CDR3 loop reads CASSPRFVSEGGYTF. Written as DNA, the CDR3 is TGTGCCAGCAGCCCACGGTTCGTTTCGGAGGGCGGCTACACCTTC.

The chain joins TRBV7-9 to TRBJ2-7; D gene ambiguous. From germline, CDR1 is SEHNR and CDR2 FQNEAQ (reference sequence). The V gene lost 7 bases and the J gene lost 0 bases, with 13 bases spanning the gap. The CDR3 has 14 residues. The CDR3 bases are TGTGCCAGCAACGAGGACGGTTACTCCTACGAGCAGTACTTC. As protein: CASNEDGYSYEQYF.